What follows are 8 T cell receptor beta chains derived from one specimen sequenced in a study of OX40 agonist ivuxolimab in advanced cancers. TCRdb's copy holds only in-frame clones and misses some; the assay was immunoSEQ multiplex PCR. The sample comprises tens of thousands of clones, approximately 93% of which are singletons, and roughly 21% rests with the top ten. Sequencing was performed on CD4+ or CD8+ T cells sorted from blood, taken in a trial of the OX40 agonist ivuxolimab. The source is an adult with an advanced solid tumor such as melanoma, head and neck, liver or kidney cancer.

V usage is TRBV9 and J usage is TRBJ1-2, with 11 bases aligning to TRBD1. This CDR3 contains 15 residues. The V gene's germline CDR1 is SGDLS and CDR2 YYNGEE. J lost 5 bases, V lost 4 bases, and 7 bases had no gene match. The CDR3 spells CASSPGGTGGYGYTF. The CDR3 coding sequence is TGTGCCAGCAGCCCAGGGGGGACAGGGGGATATGGCTACACCTTC.

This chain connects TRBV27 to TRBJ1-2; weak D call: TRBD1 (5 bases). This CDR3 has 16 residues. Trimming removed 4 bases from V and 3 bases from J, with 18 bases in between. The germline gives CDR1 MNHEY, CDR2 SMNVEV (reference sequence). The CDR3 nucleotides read TGTGCCAGCAGTTCAAGCGAGCAGGGTATACACTATGGCTACACCTTC. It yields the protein CASSSSEQGIHYGYTF.

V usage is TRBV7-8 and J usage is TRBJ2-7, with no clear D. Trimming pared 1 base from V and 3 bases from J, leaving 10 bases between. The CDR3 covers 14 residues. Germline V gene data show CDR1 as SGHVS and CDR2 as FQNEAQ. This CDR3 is CASSLGPEIYEQYF. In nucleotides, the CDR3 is TGTGCCAGCAGCTTAGGTCCAGAAATCTACGAGCAGTACTTC.

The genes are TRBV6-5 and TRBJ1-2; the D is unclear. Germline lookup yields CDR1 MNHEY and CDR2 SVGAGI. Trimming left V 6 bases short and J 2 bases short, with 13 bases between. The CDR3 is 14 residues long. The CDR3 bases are TGTGCCAGCAGAAAAGGACCTACCAACTATGGCTACACCTTC. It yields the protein CASRKGPTNYGYTF.

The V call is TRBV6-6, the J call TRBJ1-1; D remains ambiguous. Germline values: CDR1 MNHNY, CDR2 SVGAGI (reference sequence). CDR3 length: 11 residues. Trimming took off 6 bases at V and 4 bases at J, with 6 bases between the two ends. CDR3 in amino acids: CASSHFTEAFF. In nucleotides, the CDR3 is TGTGCCAGCAGCCACTTCACTGAAGCTTTCTTT.

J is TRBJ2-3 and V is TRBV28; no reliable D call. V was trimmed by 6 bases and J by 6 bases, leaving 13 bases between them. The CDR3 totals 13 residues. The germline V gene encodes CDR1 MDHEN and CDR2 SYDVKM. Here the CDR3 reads CASSSGWSDTQYF. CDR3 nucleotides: TGTGCCAGCAGCTCCGGGTGGTCCGATACGCAGTATTTT. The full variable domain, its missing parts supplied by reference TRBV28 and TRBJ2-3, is DVKVTQSSRYLVKRTGEKVFLECVQDMDHENMFWYRQDPGLGLRLIYFSYDVKMKEKGDIPEGYSVSREKKERFSLILESASTNQTSMYLCASSSGWSDTQYFGPGTRLTVL.

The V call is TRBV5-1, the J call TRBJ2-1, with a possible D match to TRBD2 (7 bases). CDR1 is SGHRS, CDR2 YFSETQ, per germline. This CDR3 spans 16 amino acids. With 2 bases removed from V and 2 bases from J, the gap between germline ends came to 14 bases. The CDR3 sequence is CASSFLGGEAYNEQFF. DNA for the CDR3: TGCGCCAGCAGCTTCCTAGGGGGGGAGGCCTACAATGAGCAGTTCTTC.

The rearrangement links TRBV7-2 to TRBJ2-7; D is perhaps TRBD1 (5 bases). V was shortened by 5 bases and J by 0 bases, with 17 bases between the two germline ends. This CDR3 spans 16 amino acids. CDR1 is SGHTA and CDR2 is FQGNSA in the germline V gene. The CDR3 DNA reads TGTGCCAGCAGCGCCCGATGGTCCAGGGCCTCCTACGAGCAGTACTTC. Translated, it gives CASSARWSRASYEQYF.